The source of this TCR beta chain is a study of metastatic and nonmetastatic thyroid tumors. For the study at large: From malignant and benign thyroid patients, repertoires in blood and in tumor or nodule tissue were compared. Regarding the study as a whole: When malignant thyroid tumors were compared with benign nodules, TCR beta diversity was reportedly significantly higher in the malignant tumors. This held in both blood and tumor samples.

Patients underwent thyroid surgery, and none had received any treatment before it. V was trimmed by 1 base and J by 7 bases, leaving 10 bases between them. This CDR3 has 13 amino acids. Germline V gene sequence: CDR1 ENHRY, CDR2 SYGVKD. Many counts were recorded for this clone. What it recognizes is unknown. Original analysis: Built for papillary thyroid cancer, a distant-metastasis classifier drew on CDR3 differences across clinicopathological groups. Via MiXCR, TCRdb re-called the PCR reads. TCRdb, not the authors, supplied the V and J calls. The table records approximately 14,000 clones, roughly 12% of them present only once.

V and J are TRBV10-3 and TRBJ1-1; unclear D gene. The clonotype comes from a female donor with papillary thyroid cancer or a benign thyroid nodule (not recorded which). Some clones in this sample may be carry-over from other donors' samples. The sequenced sample was blood. CDR3 residues: CAISEYTGGEAFF. For the CDR3, the DNA is TGTGCCATCAGTGAGTATACCGGCGGTGAAGCTTTCTTT.